The entry below describes one T cell receptor (beta chain). This clone was seen a handful of times. The antigen it binds to is not known. No qualities accompany the bases; no much larger clone lies one base away. V lost 7 bases and J lost 2 bases; the stretch between them is 11 bases long. The CDR3 has 13 amino acids, counting the end cysteine and phenylalanine. CDR3 DNA only is kept here, 39 bases in frame from base 1. Per the germline V gene (reference sequence), GTSNPN is the CDR1 and SVGIG is the CDR2. This entry comes from a study of CD8+ T cells in alopecia areata (dated by TCRdb to 2016 to 2019). About the study as a whole: The treated patients, all with moderate-to-severe alopecia areata, were enrolled in an open-label pilot trial of oral tofacitinib given at 5 to 10 mg twice daily. Patients stayed on tofacitinib for 6 to 18 months and then had 6 months of follow-up off drug so that delayed response and recurrence could be assessed. In treated patients, disease severity was measured using the SALT score, which gives the percentage of scalp surface area affected. In both human patients and the C3H/HeJ mouse model, the study applied high-throughput TCRbeta sequencing to look at T cell clonal expansion in alopecia areata. In humans, TCRbeta sequencing was performed on scalp tissue and on sorted CD4+ and CD8+ peripheral blood T cells from healthy controls and from patients with patchy or totalis/universalis alopecia areata. Patients on tofacitinib were biopsied at baseline and after 4 and 24 weeks of treatment, and several of the patients also had a later scalp biopsy. Scalp clonality was compared across normal scalp (n=4), patchy alopecia areata scalp (n=8), and alopecia totalis/universalis scalp (n=8). RNA was extracted with the PAXgene miRNA kit for fixed scalp, the miRNeasy kit for PBMCs, and the RNeasy kit for mouse skin. immunoSEQ multiplex PCR using 35 Vbeta forward primers and 13 Jbeta reverse primers was used to amplify TCRbeta CDR3 regions. General findings and caveats noted by the study authors: Compared with normal scalp, lesional scalp had higher clonality and more expanded CD8+ clones, particularly in alopecia totalis/universalis, a pattern that suggests antigenic drive. Shared TCR sequences between patients were less evident than in mice, which may be partly attributable to HLA diversity in the patient population. With tofacitinib, both scalp clonality and the number of expanded CD8+ clones among the top 100 scalp clones went down significantly. The treated cohort was small, with a single nonresponder, so links between baseline CD8+ expansion and response need larger studies. Unlike mouse skin, where gammadelta T cells dominate, normal human skin contains resident alphabeta T cells that get sequenced too, which complicates analysis of the scalp TCR repertoire. During tofacitinib treatment, many expanded lesional clones remained in scalp and blood, and this persistence may partly explain relapse after treatment is stopped.

This specimen's time point label, interpreted: about 25 weeks on oral tofacitinib. The treatment or condition label for this specimen denotes: oral pan-JAK inhibitor, 5-10 mg twice daily. From alopecia areata patients, peripheral blood was collected along with lesional scalp punch biopsies. PBMCs were separated by density centrifugation and stained for CD3, CD4 and CD8, after which CD4+ and CD8+ T cells were sorted on a FACSAria. The library relied on the immunoSEQ multiplex PCR assay. RNA was extracted from all samples and reverse transcribed into cDNA as template for TCR sequencing. SuperScript III was used for first-strand cDNA synthesis, primed with a 2:1 mix of oligo-dT and random hexamers. A synthetic immune receptor repertoire was used to assess amplification bias, and residual bias was removed computationally. Under the source paper's analysis protocol: Raw reads were preprocessed for error removal, and CDR3 was defined according to IMGT conventions as running from the conserved cysteine to phenylalanine. To get clonality, Shannon entropy was normalized by log2 of the number of productive unique TCRs and the result was subtracted from 1. CD4 or CD8 identity of scalp clones was inferred by cross-referencing scalp TCRbeta sequences with sorted blood CD4 and CD8 repertoires. TCRdb retrieved this table from immuneACCESS and kept in-frame rearrangements only. Not all clones are present; in checked studies, unresolved V genes account for under half, and no reason is known for the remainder. D and trimming were read from the DNA, whereas the V and J calls and clone size are those reported in that table. This sample lists around 200,000 clones; about 55% were detected once. Together, the top ten hold approximately 11% of the sample.

Sequenced material: CD8+ T cells sorted from blood, taken at week 24, from a patient treated with tofacitinib. The chain couples TRBV30 to TRBJ2-2; the D gene is possibly TRBD2, with 5 bases matching. The clonotype was recovered from a human donor with alopecia areata. The sequenced DNA: TGTGCCTCCTTTCCGGGAAACACCGGGGAGCTGTTTTTT. Translated, it reads CASFPGNTGELFF.